These 5 T cell receptor beta chains came from one sample sequenced in a study of human T cells and chemical hapten exposure. Described time point: patch test 1, 2 weeks after DPC sensitization. Treatment described: therapeutic diphenylcyclopropenone sensitization with weekly scalp DPC. MiXCR, run by TCRdb on the RACE reads, gives a single entry per CDR3 protein. The sample has about 120,000 distinct CDR3 sequences, roughly 13% seen once. Sample: whole blood, taken in connection with sensitization to the hapten diphenylcyclopropenone (DPC). The origin of the receptors is a man younger than 35 with alopecia areata. Some clones in this sample may be carry-over from other donors' samples.

The chain is built from TRBV18 and TRBJ2-4; 7 bases map to TRBD1. The trim removed 1 base at V and 1 base at J, leaving 4 bases unmatched. Germline CDR1 reads KGHSH; CDR2 reads LQKENI. This CDR3 has 16 amino acids. CDR3 nucleotide sequence: TGTGCCAGCTCACCACAGGGGGCTATGGCCAAAAACATTCAGTACTTC. It encodes CASSPQGAMAKNIQYF.

This clonotype showed up just a few times. J is TRBJ2-5 and V is TRBV20-1; 9 bases align to TRBD1. The CDR3 totals 17 residues. The germline gives CDR1 DFQATT, CDR2 SNEGSKA (reference sequence). V shed 5 bases, J shed 1 base, and the junction held 14 bases outside the gene matches. This CDR3 is CSADGQGPTITQETQYF. Here the CDR3 DNA reads TGCAGTGCTGATGGACAGGGGCCTACTATAACCCAAGAGACCCAGTACTTC.

This clonotype was detected only a few times. J is TRBJ1-6 and V is TRBV5-6; D not resolved. The V gene's germline CDR1 is SGHDT and CDR2 YYEEEE. The CDR3 consists of 13 residues. Trimming left V 0 bases short and J 6 bases short, with 4 bases between. DNA for the CDR3: TGTGCCAGCAGCTTGGAAGCTAATTCACCCCTCCACTTT. Protein sequence: CASSLEANSPLHF.

J is TRBJ2-2 and V is TRBV12-3 or TRBV12-4; TRBD2 aligns across 11 bases. V was pared by 5 bases and J by 5 bases, with 13 bases of the junction left unmatched. This CDR3 is 18 amino acids long. The DNA for the CDR3 is TGTGCCAGCAGTGCACCCCGACTAGCGGGGTTCCTAACCGGGGAGCTGTTTTTT. This translates into CASSAPRLAGFLTGELFF.

The chain couples TRBV4-3 to TRBJ2-7; no clear D. The CDR3 covers 12 residues. Germline values: CDR1 LGHNA, CDR2 YSLEER. With 1 base removed from V and 5 bases from J, the gap between germline ends came to 6 bases. This CDR3 is CASSQGYHEQYV. The CDR3 nucleotides read TGCGCCAGCAGCCAAGGGTACCACGAGCAGTACGTC.